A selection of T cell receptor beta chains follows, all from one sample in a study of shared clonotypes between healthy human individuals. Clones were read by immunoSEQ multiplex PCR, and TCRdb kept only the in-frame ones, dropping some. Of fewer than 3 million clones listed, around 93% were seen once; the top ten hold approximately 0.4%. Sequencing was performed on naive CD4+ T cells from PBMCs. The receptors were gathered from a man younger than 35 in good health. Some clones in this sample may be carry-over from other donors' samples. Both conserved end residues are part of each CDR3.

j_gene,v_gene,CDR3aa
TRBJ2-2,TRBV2,CASKGEQINTGELFF
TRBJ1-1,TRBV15,CATSGRGGIVTEAFF
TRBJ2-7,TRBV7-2,CASSRTSGTYEQYF
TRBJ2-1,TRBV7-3,CASSLRQAVYNEQFF
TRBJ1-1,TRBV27,CASSPLQNTEAFF
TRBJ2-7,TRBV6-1,CASLTLRGISYEQYF
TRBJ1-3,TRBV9,CASETGDGNTIYF
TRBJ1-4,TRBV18,CASSPNAHKVTEKLFF
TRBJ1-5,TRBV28,CASSSGQISNQPQHF
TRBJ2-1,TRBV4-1,CASSQGSTALSYNEQFF
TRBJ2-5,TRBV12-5,CASGLIGRETQYF
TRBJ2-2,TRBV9,CASSVARIPGLAGSNTGELFF
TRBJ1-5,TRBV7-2,CASSLVVTSNQPQHF
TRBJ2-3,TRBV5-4,CASSTARGTSGAWDTQYF
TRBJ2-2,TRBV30,CAWRAGEIGELFF
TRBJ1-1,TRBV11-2,CASSPSPSLEAFF
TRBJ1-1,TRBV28,CGVFNWDSTEAFF
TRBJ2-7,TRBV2,CASSPLTGTGASYEQYF
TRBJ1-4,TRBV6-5,CASSYSSRGDEKLFF
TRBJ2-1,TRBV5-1,CASSLTGGEQFF
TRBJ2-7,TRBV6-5,CASGTGNSYEQYF
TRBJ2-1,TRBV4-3,CASSQGYGRPNEQFF